This T cell receptor beta chain was identified during a study of blood T cell repertoires in COVID-19. This CDR3 is built from 15 residues. Germline-derived CDR1 and CDR2 are MNHNY and SVGAGI (reference sequence). With 7 bases clipped from V and 3 bases from J, the junction kept 10 bases outside the gene matches. Here immunoSEQ multiplex PCR was the method, and the copy in TCRdb shows in-frame clones only, minus some. The table lists roughly 130,000 clones, around 83% of them singletons. The receptor was derived from a woman aged 25 to 39 who had recovered from COVID-19. The chain combines TRBV6-6 with TRBJ2-5, with TRBD1 matching 8 bases. The sequencing input was PBMCs or T cells enriched from blood (not recorded which). For the CDR3, the DNA is TGTGCCAGCAAAAGGACAGGGATGTTGGAAGAGACCCAGTACTTC. Its protein product is CASKRTGMLEETQYF.